The following is a TCR beta chain sequence with its context. Its specificity is not known. These data come from a study of neurological immune-mediated disorders. The study's findings and limits: None of the CDR3 amino acid sequences found in expanded clones was shared across subjects. This suggests that the TCR-beta repertoires were private in all groups.

cDNA synthesis was performed by 5'RACE with 10-nucleotide random UMIs. TCRdb called the 5' RACE reads again in MiXCR, with one record for every CDR3 protein. The sample carries around 55,000 distinct CDR3 sequences, about 4.2% recorded once. The specimen sequenced was CD4+ T cells from blood. This TCR came from a woman aged 40 to 49 with multiple sclerosis.

The CDR3 region is CASSRNSLEETQYF. The CDR3 region has the DNA TGTGCCAGCTCCCGGAACAGCCTGGAAGAGACCCAGTACTTC. The rearrangement joins TRBV18 to TRBJ2-5; D gene uncertain. Germline V gene data show CDR1 as KGHSH and CDR2 as LQKENI. Trimming pared 6 bases from V and 3 bases from J, leaving 14 bases between. The CDR3 has 14 residues.